These T cell receptor beta chains were read from a single sample in a study of cytomegalovirus exposure and HLA in healthy donors. Data came from immunoSEQ multiplex PCR; TCRdb stores just in-frame clones and leaves some out. The sample has roughly 150,000 clones, 70% to 85% seen once. The material sequenced was PBMCs. The receptor set was obtained from a male donor in good health and CMV-seronegative. The CDR3 runs from the conserved cysteine through the conserved F or W. D genes are given only for firm matches. The size of a clone is reported for some rows only, either as once, few or many, or as a class for expanded clones.

.	TRBD2	TRBV7-2	TRBJ2-7	CASSPLYGGAYEQYF	TGTGCCAGCAGCCCCCTCTACGGGGGGGCCTACGAGCAGTACTTC
.	.	TRBV7-3	TRBJ2-3	CASSSVGESSTDTQYF	TGTGCCAGCAGCTCGGTAGGGGAATCTAGCACAGATACGCAGTATTTT
.	.	TRBV13	TRBJ2-1	CASSFSDEQFF	TGTGCCAGCAGCTTTAGTGATGAGCAGTTCTTC
.	TRBD1	TRBV7-2	TRBJ2-7	CASSLSTGHGYEQYF	TGTGCCAGCAGCTTATCGACAGGGCATGGCTACGAGCAGTACTTC
.	TRBD1	TRBV5-1	TRBJ1-6	CASSLGPPGQGYSPLHF	TGCGCCAGCAGCTTGGGGCCTCCGGGACAGGGGTATTCACCCCTCCACTTT
.	.	TRBV19	TRBJ2-7	CASSIQGLSYEQYF	TGTGCCAGTAGTATCCAGGGCCTTTCCTACGAGCAGTACTTC
.	TRBD1	TRBV19	TRBJ1-3	CASSPYRGPSGNTIYF	TGTGCCAGTAGTCCCTACAGGGGGCCCTCTGGAAACACCATATATTTT
.	TRBD1	TRBV25-1	TRBJ2-1	CASSDYRGNLDEQFF	TGTGCCAGCAGTGACTACAGGGGGAATCTGGATGAGCAGTTCTTC
.	.	TRBV20-1	TRBJ1-2	CSSRGDYGYTF	TGCAGTTCGCGGGGGGACTATGGCTACACCTTC
.	.	TRBV7-9	TRBJ2-7	CASSLVPVFNEQYF	TGTGCCAGCAGCTTAGTCCCAGTTTTCAACGAGCAGTACTTC
few	.	TRBV30	TRBJ1-2	CASSKWGVRDYGYTF	TGTGCCTCGTCGAAGTGGGGGGTAAGAGACTATGGCTACACCTTC
.	.	TRBV2	TRBJ1-1	CASSADRNTEAFF	TGTGCCAGCAGTGCCGACAGGAACACTGAAGCTTTCTTT
.	TRBD1	TRBV5-4	TRBJ1-6	CASSRSGTVNSPLHF	TGTGCCAGCAGCCGCTCCGGGACAGTTAATTCACCCCTCCACTTT
.	TRBD1	TRBV18	TRBJ2-4	CASSPGARQGEDIQYF	TGTGCCAGCTCACCTGGGGCCAGACAGGGGGAGGACATTCAGTACTTC
.	.	TRBV5-1	TRBJ2-4	CASSRSRGGAISGKNIQYF	TGCGCCAGCAGCCGATCGCGGGGCGGGGCGATCTCGGGCAAAAACATTCAGTACTTC
.	.	TRBV28	TRBJ1-2	CASSFGPGKGVYTF	TGTGCCAGCAGTTTTGGTCCAGGGAAAGGAGTCTACACCTTC
.	.	TRBV5-1	TRBJ2-1	CASSSVEPGRKGEQFF	TGCGCCAGCAGCTCGGTCGAGCCTGGTCGGAAGGGGGAGCAGTTCTTC
.	.	TRBV6-5	TRBJ1-6	CASSSGAYNSPLHF	TGTGCCAGCAGCTCGGGGGCCTATAATTCACCCCTCCACTTT
.	.	TRBV2	TRBJ2-1	CASIRGISYNEQFF	TGTGCCAGCATCAGGGGTATTTCCTACAATGAGCAGTTCTTC